The present TCR beta chain was sequenced within a study of T cell repertoires in cytomegalovirus infection. Study overall: Recently identified HLA-C-restricted CMV epitopes and well-studied HLA-B-restricted CMV epitopes were used by the study. Indicated by public TCR beta signatures were CMV infection and matching HLA type. The study's findings and limits: HLA-C-restricted CMV clonotypes gave the most frequent clonotype in two of eight donors.

TCRdb used MiXCR to reprocess the reads, holding one entry per CDR3 protein. This repertoire shows a few hundred thousand distinct CDR3 sequences, around 29% found once; its top ten account for around 18%. This CDR3 has 15 residues. Germline loops: CDR1 SEHNR, CDR2 FQNEAQ (reference sequence). This clonotype occurred once. The antigen remains undetermined. The junction departs from germline at one end; a sequencing error may be responsible. The receptor comes from a human donor in good health (CMV status not recorded). Some clones in this sample may be carry-over from other donors' samples. The material was cultured PBMCs, obtained from culture after CMV antigen stimulation. This rearrangement joins TRBV7-9 to TRBJ2-5; D is undetermined. The CDR3 spells CASSLVGPDQETQYF. In DNA, the CDR3 is TGTGCCAGCAGTTTAGTCGGTCCGGACCAAGAGACCCAGTACTTC.